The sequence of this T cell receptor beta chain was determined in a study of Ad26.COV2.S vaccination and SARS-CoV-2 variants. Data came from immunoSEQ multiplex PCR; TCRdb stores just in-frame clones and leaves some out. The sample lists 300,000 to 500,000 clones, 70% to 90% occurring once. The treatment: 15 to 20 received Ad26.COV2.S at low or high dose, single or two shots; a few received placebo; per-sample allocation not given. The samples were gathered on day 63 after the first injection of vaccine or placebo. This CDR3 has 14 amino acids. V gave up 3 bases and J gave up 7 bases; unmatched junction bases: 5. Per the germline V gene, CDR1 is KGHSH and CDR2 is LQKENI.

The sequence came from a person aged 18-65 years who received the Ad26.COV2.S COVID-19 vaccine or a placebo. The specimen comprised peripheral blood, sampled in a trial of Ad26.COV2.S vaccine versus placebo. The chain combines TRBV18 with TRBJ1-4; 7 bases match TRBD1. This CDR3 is CASSPTGRGEKLFF. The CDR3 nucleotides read TGTGCCAGCTCACCGACAGGGCGGGGTGAAAAACTGTTTTTT.